The present T cell receptor (beta chain) was sequenced within a study of blood T cell repertoires in COVID-19. On the study more broadly: Both acute and convalescent COVID-19 samples were obtained from the United States, Italy and Spain. Sample material is recorded as cDNA or gDNA derived from T cells, B-cell-depleted T cells, or PBMCs.

V shed 0 bases, J shed 9 bases, and the junction held 11 bases outside the gene matches. The CDR3 contains 16 residues. Looked up from germline, CDR1 is ENHRY and CDR2 is SYGVKD. In the source study's methods: Reference gene primer amplification in the assay estimated nucleated cell counts. Only in-frame clones appear in the TCRdb table, and some are missing; sequencing was by immunoSEQ multiplex PCR. V, J and clone size were drawn from that table, and D and trimming were deduced from the DNA. Among approximately 150,000 clones listed, more than 75% were seen once. The source material was peripheral blood. This chain joins TRBV10-3 and TRBJ1-1; the match to TRBD1 covers 9 bases. This receptor was taken from a woman aged 80 or over with COVID-19, enrolled during active disease. CDR3 nucleotides: TGTGCCATCAGTGAGTCGGGGACTAGACAGGGGGATCAAGCTTTCTTT. Protein product: CAISESGTRQGDQAFF.